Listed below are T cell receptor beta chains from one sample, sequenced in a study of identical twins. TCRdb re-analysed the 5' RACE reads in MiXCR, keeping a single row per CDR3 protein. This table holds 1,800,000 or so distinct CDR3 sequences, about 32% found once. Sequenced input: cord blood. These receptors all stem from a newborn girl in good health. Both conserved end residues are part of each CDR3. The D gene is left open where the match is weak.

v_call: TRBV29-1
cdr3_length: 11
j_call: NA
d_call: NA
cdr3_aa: CSLGTANEQYF

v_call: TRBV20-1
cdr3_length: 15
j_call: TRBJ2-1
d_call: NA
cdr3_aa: CSARDSPVSYNEQSF

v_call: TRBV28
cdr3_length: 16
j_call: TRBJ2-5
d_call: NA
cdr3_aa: CASSLASLGGQETQYF

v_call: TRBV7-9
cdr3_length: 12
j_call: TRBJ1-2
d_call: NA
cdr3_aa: CASSPDVYGYTF

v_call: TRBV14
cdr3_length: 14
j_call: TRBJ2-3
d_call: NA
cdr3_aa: CASSRMTSTDTQYF

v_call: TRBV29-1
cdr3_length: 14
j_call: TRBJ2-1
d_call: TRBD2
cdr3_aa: CSCTGLAGLNEQFF

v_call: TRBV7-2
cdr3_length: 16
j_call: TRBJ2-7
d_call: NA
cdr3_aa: CASSLSWGSSYNEQYF

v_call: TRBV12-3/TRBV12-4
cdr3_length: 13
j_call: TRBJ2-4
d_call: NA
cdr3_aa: CASTSRPKNIQYF

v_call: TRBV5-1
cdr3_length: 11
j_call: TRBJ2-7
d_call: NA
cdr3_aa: CASTDYYEQYF

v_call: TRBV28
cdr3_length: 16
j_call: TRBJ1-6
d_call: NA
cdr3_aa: CASSTVGGGENSPLHF

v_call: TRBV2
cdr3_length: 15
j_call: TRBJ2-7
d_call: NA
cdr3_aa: CASSESGYRRYEQYF

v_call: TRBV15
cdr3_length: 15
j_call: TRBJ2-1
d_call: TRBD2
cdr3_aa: CATSRASGRANEQFF

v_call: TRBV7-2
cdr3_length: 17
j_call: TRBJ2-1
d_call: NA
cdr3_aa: CASSPHSLPPAYNEQFF

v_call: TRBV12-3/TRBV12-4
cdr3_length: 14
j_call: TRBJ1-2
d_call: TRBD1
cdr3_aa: CASSSAGGNYGYTF

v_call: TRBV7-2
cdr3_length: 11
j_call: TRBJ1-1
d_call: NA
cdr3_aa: CASSARVRAFF

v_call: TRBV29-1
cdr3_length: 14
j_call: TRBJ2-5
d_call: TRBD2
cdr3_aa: CSVGAGGLQETQYF

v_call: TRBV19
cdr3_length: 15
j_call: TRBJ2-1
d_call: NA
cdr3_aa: CASTLQGQPYNEQFF

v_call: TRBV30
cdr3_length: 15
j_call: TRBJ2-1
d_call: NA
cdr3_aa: CAWSPGGSLFNEQFF

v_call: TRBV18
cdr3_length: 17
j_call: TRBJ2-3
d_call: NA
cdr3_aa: CASSPVRPSSVTDTQYF

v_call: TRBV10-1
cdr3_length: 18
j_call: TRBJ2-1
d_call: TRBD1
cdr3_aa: CASSDLRGDRGLGNEQFF

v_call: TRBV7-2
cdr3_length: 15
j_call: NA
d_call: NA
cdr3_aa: CASSQYSASYNEQYF

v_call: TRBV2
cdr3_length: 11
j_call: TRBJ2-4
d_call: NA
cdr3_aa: CASRRENIQYF

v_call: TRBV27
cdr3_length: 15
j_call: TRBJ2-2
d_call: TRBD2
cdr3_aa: CASSEGLAGAGELFF

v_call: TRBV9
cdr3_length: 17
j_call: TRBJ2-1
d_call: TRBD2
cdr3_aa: CASSVGSSGHSYDEQFF

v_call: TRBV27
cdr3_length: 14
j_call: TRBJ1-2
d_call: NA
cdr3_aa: CASSLVSGTHGYTF

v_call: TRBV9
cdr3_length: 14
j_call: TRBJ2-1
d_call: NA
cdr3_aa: CASSVSSQYNEQFF

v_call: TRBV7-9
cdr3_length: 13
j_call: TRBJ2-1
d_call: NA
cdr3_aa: CASSLGPANEQFF

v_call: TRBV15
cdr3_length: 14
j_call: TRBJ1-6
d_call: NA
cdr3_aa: CATSPSSYNSPLHF

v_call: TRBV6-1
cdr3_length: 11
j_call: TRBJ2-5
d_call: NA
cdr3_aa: CASTDRNEQYF

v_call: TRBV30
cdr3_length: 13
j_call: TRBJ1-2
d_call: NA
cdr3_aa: CAWSVNTYYGYTF

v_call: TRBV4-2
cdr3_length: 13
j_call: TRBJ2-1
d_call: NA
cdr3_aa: CASSQQRYNEQFF

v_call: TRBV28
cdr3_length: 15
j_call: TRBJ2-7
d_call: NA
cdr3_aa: CASSPRMSRSYEQYF

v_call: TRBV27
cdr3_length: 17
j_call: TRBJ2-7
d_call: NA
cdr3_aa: CASSRLGVGVGGLRQYF

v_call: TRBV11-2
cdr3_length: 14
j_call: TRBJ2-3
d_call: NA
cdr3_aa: CASSERGRGDTQYF

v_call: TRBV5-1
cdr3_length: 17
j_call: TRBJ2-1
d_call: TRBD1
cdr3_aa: CASSLVGTGFYNNEQFF

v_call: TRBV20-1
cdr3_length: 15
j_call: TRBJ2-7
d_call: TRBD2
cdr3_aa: CSAPSPGTSYNEQYF